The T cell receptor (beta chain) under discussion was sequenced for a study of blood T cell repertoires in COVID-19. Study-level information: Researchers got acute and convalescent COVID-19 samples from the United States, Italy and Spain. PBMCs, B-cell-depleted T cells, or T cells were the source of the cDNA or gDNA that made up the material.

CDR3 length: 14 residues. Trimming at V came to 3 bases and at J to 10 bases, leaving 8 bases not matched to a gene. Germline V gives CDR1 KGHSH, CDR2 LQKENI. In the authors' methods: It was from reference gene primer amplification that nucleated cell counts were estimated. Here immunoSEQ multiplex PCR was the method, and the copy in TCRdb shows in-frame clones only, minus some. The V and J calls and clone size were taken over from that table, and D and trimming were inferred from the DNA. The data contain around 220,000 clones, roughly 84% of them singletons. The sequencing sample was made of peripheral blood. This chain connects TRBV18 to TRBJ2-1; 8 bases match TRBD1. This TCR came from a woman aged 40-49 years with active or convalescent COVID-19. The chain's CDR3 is CASSPGQERKEQFF. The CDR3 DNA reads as TGTGCCAGCTCACCGGGACAGGAGCGGAAGGAGCAGTTCTTC.